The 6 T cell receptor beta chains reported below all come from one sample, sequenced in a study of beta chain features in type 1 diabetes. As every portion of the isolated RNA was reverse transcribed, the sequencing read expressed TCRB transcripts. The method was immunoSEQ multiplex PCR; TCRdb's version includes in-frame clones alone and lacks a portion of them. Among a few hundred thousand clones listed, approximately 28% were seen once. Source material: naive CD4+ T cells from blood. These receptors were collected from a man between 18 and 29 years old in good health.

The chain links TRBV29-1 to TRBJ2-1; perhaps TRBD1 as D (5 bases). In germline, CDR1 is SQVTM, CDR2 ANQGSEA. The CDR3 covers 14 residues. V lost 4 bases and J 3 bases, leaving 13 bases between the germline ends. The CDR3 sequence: CSVVGRVGYNEQFF. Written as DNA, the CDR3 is TGCAGCGTTGTCGGCAGGGTGGGCTACAATGAGCAGTTCTTC.

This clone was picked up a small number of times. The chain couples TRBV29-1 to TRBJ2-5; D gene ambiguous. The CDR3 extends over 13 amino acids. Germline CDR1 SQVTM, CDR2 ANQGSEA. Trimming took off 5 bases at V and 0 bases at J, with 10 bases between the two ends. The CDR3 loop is CSVLEVYQETQYF. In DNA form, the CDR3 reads TGCAGCGTTCTAGAGGTGTACCAAGAGACCCAGTACTTC.

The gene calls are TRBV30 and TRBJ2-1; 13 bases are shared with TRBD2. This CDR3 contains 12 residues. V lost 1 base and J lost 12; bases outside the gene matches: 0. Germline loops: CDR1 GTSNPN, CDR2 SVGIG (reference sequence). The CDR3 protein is CAWSGTSGGQFF. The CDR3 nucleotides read TGTGCCTGGAGTGGGACTAGCGGGGGGCAGTTCTTC.

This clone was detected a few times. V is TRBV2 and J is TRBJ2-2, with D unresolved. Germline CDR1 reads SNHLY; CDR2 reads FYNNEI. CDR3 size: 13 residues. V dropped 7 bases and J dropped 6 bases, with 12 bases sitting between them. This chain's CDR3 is CASTFDSAGELFF. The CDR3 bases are TGTGCCAGCACCTTCGACTCGGCCGGGGAGCTGTTTTTT. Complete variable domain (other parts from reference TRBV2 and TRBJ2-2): EPEVTQTPSHQVTQMGQEVILRCVPISNHLYFYWYRQILGQKVEFLVSFYNNEISEKSEIFDDQFSVERPDGSNFTLKIRSTKLEDSAMYFCASTFDSAGELFFGEGSRLTVL.

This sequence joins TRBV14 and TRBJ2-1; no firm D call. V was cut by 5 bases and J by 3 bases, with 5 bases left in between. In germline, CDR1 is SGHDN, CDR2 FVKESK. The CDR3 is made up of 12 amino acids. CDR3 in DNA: TGTGCCAGCAGCGGCGTCTACAATGAGCAGTTCTTC. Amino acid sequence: CASSGVYNEQFF.

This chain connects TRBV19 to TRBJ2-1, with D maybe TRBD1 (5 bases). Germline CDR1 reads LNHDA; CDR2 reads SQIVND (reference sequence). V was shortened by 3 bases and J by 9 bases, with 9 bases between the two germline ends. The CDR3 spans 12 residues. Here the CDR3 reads CASSIRGTEQFF. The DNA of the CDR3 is TGTGCCAGTAGTATTAGGGGTACTGAGCAGTTCTTC.